A selection of T cell receptor beta chains follows, all from one sample in a study of beta chain features in type 1 diabetes. The table came from immunoSEQ multiplex PCR; TCRdb's copy has only in-frame clones and leaves some out. The sample yields 45,000 to 60,000 clones, about 60% seen once. Specimen: stem cell memory CD4+ T cells from blood. The origin of the receptors is a young woman with type 1 diabetes. CDR3s include the opening cysteine and the closing phenylalanine or tryptophan. Fields, in order: V gene, J gene, CDR3 protein.

V: TRBV29-1
J: TRBJ2-2
CDR3: CSVAIRGGAGELFF

V: TRBV18
J: TRBJ2-3
CDR3: CASSPTLAGAGDTQYF

V: TRBV29-1
J: TRBJ2-7
CDR3: CSARTWGTGGREQYF

V: TRBV7-9
J: TRBJ2-7
CDR3: CASSLAGTRHKYF

V: TRBV28
J: TRBJ2-2
CDR3: CASSLPGGAGELFF

V: TRBV19
J: TRBJ1-4
CDR3: CASSGEVGEKLFF

V: TRBV7-2
J: TRBJ2-3
CDR3: CASSSEGVGLAEHTQYF

V: TRBV6-6
J: TRBJ2-7
CDR3: CASSLGLAHAYEQYF

V: TRBV7-3
J: TRBJ2-1
CDR3: CASSLQSHAGSNEQFF

V: TRBV6-1
J: TRBJ1-1
CDR3: CASSRTVFVNTEAFF

V: TRBV18
J: TRBJ1-5
CDR3: CASSPRGQGAGQPQHF

V: TRBV7-3
J: TRBJ1-4
CDR3: CASSLEWGEAEKLFF

V: TRBV6-5
J: TRBJ2-2
CDR3: CASTQFLVGELFF

V: TRBV4-1
J: TRBJ2-1
CDR3: CASSQAVYNEQFF

V: TRBV7-2
J: TRBJ1-1
CDR3: CASSFGGDTEAFF

V: TRBV5-4
J: TRBJ2-2
CDR3: CASSLGGRMAGELFF

V: TRBV25-1
J: TRBJ2-7
CDR3: CASGDRGDYEQYF

V: TRBV19
J: TRBJ2-2
CDR3: CASSSPAGTGELFF

V: TRBV28
J: TRBJ2-6
CDR3: CASSLDRRSSGANVLTF

V: TRBV4-2
J: TRBJ2-1
CDR3: CASSQDRQGRGNEQFF

V: TRBV7-2
J: TRBJ2-4
CDR3: CASSQRMIAKNIQYF

V: TRBV7-2
J: TRBJ1-3
CDR3: CASSLPNTGTGNTIYF

V: TRBV5-1
J: TRBJ2-7
CDR3: CASSLEREGYEQYF

V: TRBV18
J: NA
CDR3: CASSPISLAVRYEQYF

V: TRBV14
J: TRBJ2-3
CDR3: CASSRVAGARDTQYF

V: TRBV5-1
J: TRBJ1-2
CDR3: CASSWTGAKVDGYTF

V: TRBV5-1
J: TRBJ1-5
CDR3: CASSPTGYGQPQHF

V: TRBV9
J: TRBJ1-1
CDR3: CASSADRGTEAFF

V: TRBV5-1
J: TRBJ2-7
CDR3: CASSLGQGWSYEQYF

V: TRBV19
J: TRBJ1-5
CDR3: CASVLEGAWSNQPQHF

V: TRBV29-1
J: TRBJ1-2
CDR3: CSVVPVGYGYTF

V: TRBV29-1
J: TRBJ1-1
CDR3: CSVGGTGDTEAFF

V: TRBV7-6
J: TRBJ2-1
CDR3: CASSLDIRGRSLREQFF

V: TRBV18
J: TRBJ2-3
CDR3: CASHRGQPDTQYF